This passage covers 29 T cell receptor beta chains from one sample sequenced in a study of T cells in Graves' hyperthyroidism and ophthalmopathy. Researchers amplified the TCR beta CDR3 regions from RNA transcripts. In the first-round RT-PCR of the TCR CDR3, the HTBI primer set was used. TCRdb passed the multiplex PCR reads through MiXCR, listing each CDR3 protein once. The sample consists of nearly 750,000 distinct CDR3 sequences, 30% to 40% of them appearing once. Sequencing was carried out using blood. Every receptor here comes from a woman between 35 and 50 years old with Graves' hyperthyroidism.

This CDR3 reads CASTYRFRSTGELFF. In nucleotides, the CDR3 is TGTGCCAGCACATACCGATTCCGGAGCACCGGGGAGCTGTTTTTT. The chain combines TRBV6-1 with TRBJ2-2, with D unclear. The CDR3 sequence is 15 residues long. The ends were cut back, 7 bases at V and 4 bases at J, with 16 bases in the middle. Per the germline V gene, CDR1 is MNHNS and CDR2 is SASEGT.

This clonotype was picked up many times. The chain carries TRBV6-5 and TRBJ2-7; 7 positions match TRBD1. CDR3 length: 12 amino acids. CDR1 and CDR2 (germline): MNHEY, SVGAGI. J lost 5 bases, V lost 6 bases, and 4 bases had no gene match. This chain's CDR3 is CASRTTGDEQYF. CDR3 coding DNA: TGTGCCAGCAGGACCACAGGGGACGAGCAGTACTTC.

Remarks on this clonotype: This may come from a read error, since a much larger clone is one base off. The conserved phenylalanine or tryptophan is not found at the CDR3 terminus, so this likely reflects a read error. This chain connects TRBV29-1 to TRBJ1-2; TRBD1 matches 9 bases. The ends lost 7 bases at V and 5 bases at J; junction bases unmatched: 14. CDR3 length equals 15 residues. Germline V gene lookup returns CDR1 SQVTM and CDR2 ANQGSEA. CDR3 region: CSAYGRTGEVYGYTS. CDR3 DNA sequence: TGCAGCGCCTATGGGCGGACAGGGGAAGTTTATGGCTACACCTCC.

This clonotype has more than one count but fewer than ten. The chain combines TRBV7-9 with TRBJ1-4; D is unclear. This CDR3 is built from 17 residues. From germline, CDR1 is SEHNR and CDR2 FQNEAQ (reference sequence). V was clipped by 7 bases and J by 3 bases, with 21 bases between them. CDR3 nucleotides: TGTGCCAGCACCCGGAGTGGAGCGTCCGACGCTAATGAAAAACTGTTTTTT. Protein product: CASTRSGASDANEKLFF.

The chain carries TRBV19 and TRBJ2-2; D call uncertain. Germline loops: CDR1 LNHDA, CDR2 SQIVND (reference sequence). V was pared by 7 bases and J by 0 bases, with 6 bases between. The CDR3 spans 13 residues. The CDR3 spells CASNRPNTGELFF. The DNA for the CDR3 is TGTGCCAGTAATAGACCGAACACCGGGGAGCTGTTTTTT.

The V and J genes are TRBV20-1 and TRBJ1-2; 7 positions match TRBD1. Trimming removed 0 bases from V and 7 bases from J; junction bases left unmatched: 11. The CDR3 has 15 residues. Germline V gives CDR1 DFQATT, CDR2 SNEGSKA (reference sequence). DNA for the CDR3: TGCAGTGCTAGAGACCCCCAGAGGACAGGAGGTGGCTACACCTTC. Encoded protein: CSARDPQRTGGGYTF.

The chain combines TRBV2 with TRBJ1-1; D is undetermined. V lost 5 bases and J 8 bases, leaving 15 bases between the germline ends. Germline V gene lookup returns CDR1 SNHLY and CDR2 FYNNEI. The CDR3 is 13 residues long. CDR3 DNA: TGTGCCAGCAGTTCCCGCGTCGCAGGCGAAGCTTTCTTT. Translating gives CASSSRVAGEAFF.

To note about this clonotype: The junction shows a germline mismatch at one end, possibly a read error. This chain connects TRBV10-3 to TRBJ2-7; TRBD2 aligns across 12 bases. Germline V CDR1 and CDR2: ENHRY, SYGVKD. This CDR3 contains 16 residues. The CDR3 loop reads CAIKTSGGRDTGELYF. The CDR3 DNA follows: TGTGCCATCAAGACTAGCGGGGGCCGCGACACCGGGGAGCTGTACTTC.

The chain couples TRBV20-1 to TRBJ2-7; D not resolved. Germline assignment: CDR1 DFQATT and CDR2 SNEGSKA (reference sequence). The CDR3 sequence is 13 residues long. The V gene lost 6 bases and the J gene lost 0 bases, with 12 bases spanning the gap. The CDR3 loop reads CSAPVIPSYEQYF. The CDR3 DNA reads as TGCAGTGCCCCGGTGATTCCCTCCTACGAGCAGTACTTC.

This clonotype was observed at least ten times. The rearrangement links TRBV7-9 to TRBJ1-5; no definite D call. CDR1 is SEHNR, CDR2 FQNEAQ, per germline (reference sequence). V was cut by 4 bases and J by 5 bases, with 6 bases left in between. The CDR3 sequence is 12 residues long. The CDR3 sequence is CASSSSHQPQHF. The CDR3 DNA is TGTGCCAGCAGCTCATCGCATCAGCCCCAGCATTTT.

The rearrangement joins TRBV24-1 to TRBJ2-3; no reliable D call. This CDR3 contains 12 residues. V was shortened by 2 bases and J by 6 bases, with 5 bases between the two germline ends. CDR1 and CDR2 (germline): KGHDR, SFDVKD. The CDR3 DNA is TGTGCCACCAGTGATTCGTGGGATACGCAGTATTTT. It is translated as CATSDSWDTQYF.

This clonotype was detected ten times or more. V gene TRBV7-9 combines with J gene TRBJ1-5; weak D call: TRBD1 (5 bases). The CDR3 covers 14 residues. Germline CDR1 and CDR2: SEHNR and FQNEAQ (reference sequence). V lost 5 bases and J 6 bases, leaving 14 bases between the germline ends. The CDR3 nucleotides are TGTGCCAGCAGCCCCGACATAGGGGTTCAGCCCCAGCATTTT. It encodes CASSPDIGVQPQHF.

The chain has TRBV19 and TRBJ1-3, with TRBD1 as a possible D gene (5 bases). The V end lost 8 bases, the J end lost 10 bases, and 18 bases lay between the germline ends. CDR1 and CDR2 from the germline V gene are LNHDA and SQIVND (reference sequence). This CDR3 spans 13 amino acids. The CDR3 here is CASEPGAQETIYF. CDR3 sequence (DNA): TGTGCCAGTGAACCCGGGGCGCAGGAGACCATATATTTT.

The chain joins TRBV7-2 to TRBJ1-1, with a possible D match to TRBD1 (6 bases). In germline, CDR1 is SGHTA, CDR2 FQGNSA. Trimming shortened V by 4 bases and J by 0 bases, and 9 bases separated the two germline ends. The CDR3 loop spans 14 amino acids. CDR3: CASSSRQVNTEAFF. CDR3 coding DNA: TGTGCCAGCAGCTCAAGACAGGTGAACACTGAAGCTTTCTTT.

This clonotype came up a few times. This chain uses TRBV7-2 with TRBJ2-1, with 10 bases that match TRBD2. Germline V gene sequence: CDR1 SGHTA, CDR2 FQGNSA. The CDR3 runs to 18 residues. V was clipped by 2 bases and J by 1 base; unmatched bases: 8. CDR3 sequence reads: CASSLRASGGRSYNEQFF. The CDR3 bases are TGTGCCAGCAGCTTAAGGGCTAGCGGGGGCCGTTCCTACAATGAGCAGTTCTTC.

This clonotype was detected ten times or more. The CDR3 region has the DNA TGTGCCAGCAGCCAGGGACTAGCGGGAGTTAACACCGGGGAGCTGTTTTTT. Translated: CASSQGLAGVNTGELFF. This rearrangement joins TRBV7-2 to TRBJ2-2; 14 nucleotides agree with TRBD2. Germline lookup yields CDR1 SGHTA and CDR2 FQGNSA. V shed 5 bases, J shed 2 bases, and the junction held 4 bases outside the gene matches. The CDR3 runs 17 residues.

This clonotype was observed at least ten times. This chain joins TRBV12-3 or TRBV12-4 and TRBJ2-5; 8 bases agree with TRBD2. J lost 5 bases, V lost 7 bases, and 9 bases had no gene match. CDR3 length equals 14 residues. The CDR3 DNA sequence: TGTGCCAGCACCCTCGGGGGGGCTGGGGAGACCCAGTACTTC. This sequence encodes CASTLGGAGETQYF.

This clonotype was recorded a few times. The chain recombines TRBV6-6 with TRBJ1-1; 7 nucleotides agree with TRBD1. The CDR3 extends over 13 amino acids. Germline CDR1 is MNHNY and CDR2 is SVGAGI (reference sequence). J lost 10 bases, V lost 6 bases, and 11 bases had no gene match. DNA of the CDR3: TGTGCCAGCAGATTAGGACAGGCCTGGCGAGCTTTCTTT. Protein product: CASRLGQAWRAFF.

This clonotype showed up many times. The rearrangement joins TRBV12-3 or TRBV12-4 to TRBJ1-5; D not resolved. The V gene lost 2 bases and the J gene lost 10 bases, with 21 bases spanning the gap. CDR3 length equals 16 residues. This CDR3 is CASSLYLTDLISPQHF. In nucleotides, the CDR3 is TGTGCCAGCAGTTTATACCTGACGGACCTAATCAGCCCCCAGCATTTT.

The chain combines TRBV10-3 with TRBJ2-7, with TRBD2 identical over 7 bases. Unmatched junction bases numbered 3, after V lost 6 bases and J lost 1 base. The germline CDR1 and CDR2 sequences are ENHRY and SYGVKD. The CDR3 has 13 residues. CDR3 region: CAIRGEGSYEQYF. The CDR3 DNA follows: TGTGCCATCAGGGGGGAGGGATCCTACGAGCAGTACTTC.

The chain uses TRBV7-9 and TRBJ2-7, with 10 bases identical to TRBD1. Germline values: CDR1 SEHNR, CDR2 FQNEAQ (reference sequence). V dropped 5 bases and J dropped 5; count of bases not matched to a gene: 6. The CDR3 covers 14 residues. CDR3 sequence: CASSRGTGVNEQYF. CDR3 DNA sequence: TGTGCCAGCAGCCGGGGGACAGGGGTCAACGAGCAGTACTTC.

This clonotype was found many times. This chain uses TRBV29-1 with TRBJ1-1, with D unresolved. CDR3 length: 14 residues. Germline lookup yields CDR1 SQVTM and CDR2 ANQGSEA. Trimming pared 8 bases from V and 1 base from J, leaving 17 bases between. The CDR3 sequence is CSTARSTRNTEAFF. The CDR3 coding sequence is TGCAGCACGGCTCGGAGCACTAGGAACACTGAAGCTTTCTTT.

Details on this clonotype: A much larger clone lies a single base off, so this may be a read error. The rearrangement uses TRBV20-1 and TRBJ2-7; 10 nucleotides match TRBD2. J was trimmed by 4 bases and V by 4 bases; bases with no gene match: 10. Germline V gene data show CDR1 as DFQATT and CDR2 as SNEGSKA (reference sequence). The CDR3 contains 15 residues. CDR3 loop: CSANPPDSGRYEQYF. CDR3 DNA sequence: TGCAGTGCTAATCCCCCCGATAGCGGGAGGTACGAGCAGTACTTC.

This clonotype has more than one count but fewer than ten. V usage is TRBV4-3 and J usage is TRBJ1-1, with D perhaps matching TRBD1 (5 bases). The CDR3 has 14 residues. V lost 3 bases and J lost 4, with 12 bases in between. Germline CDR1 reads LGHNA; CDR2 reads YSLEER. The CDR3 region is CASSHGTATTEAFF. The CDR3 DNA follows: TGCGCCAGCAGCCACGGGACCGCGACCACTGAAGCTTTCTTT.

The chain joins TRBV7-9 to TRBJ1-3, with no clear D. With 5 bases removed from V and 2 bases from J, the gap between germline ends came to 13 bases. The CDR3 is made up of 15 amino acids. Germline V lookup: CDR1 SEHNR, CDR2 FQNEAQ (reference sequence). In DNA, the CDR3 is TGTGCCAGCAGCCTCGATTTCACCCCTGGAAACACCATATATTTT. Encoded protein: CASSLDFTPGNTIYF.

V gene TRBV4-3 combines with J gene TRBJ2-7; 7 nucleotides line up with TRBD1. V was clipped by 4 bases and J by 3 bases; unmatched bases: 9. Germline V CDR1 and CDR2: LGHNA, YSLEER. This CDR3 is 15 amino acids long. CDR3 coding DNA: TGCGCCAGCAGCCTTGGACAGGCAAACCACTACGAGCAGTACTTC. Translating it yields CASSLGQANHYEQYF.

CDR3 amino acids: CAISALRTDTQYF. In DNA, the CDR3 is TGTGCCATCAGTGCCCTCCGGACAGATACGCAGTATTTT. The chain carries TRBV10-3 and TRBJ2-3; no clear D. The CDR3 is 13 residues long. The V end was cut by 4 bases, the J end by 3 bases, with 8 bases between. Germline V gene data show CDR1 as ENHRY and CDR2 as SYGVKD.

In this sample, this clonotype turned up many times. The chain employs TRBV13 and TRBJ1-1; D call uncertain. This CDR3 contains 13 residues. The V and J ends lost 5 bases and 2 bases respectively, with 9 bases between them. Germline assignment: CDR1 PRHDT and CDR2 FYEKMQ (reference sequence). The CDR3 region is CASSPGHNTEAFF. The CDR3, as DNA: TGTGCCAGCAGCCCAGGCCACAACACTGAAGCTTTCTTT.

This clonotype has a count of ten or more. In DNA, the CDR3 is TGTGCCAGCAGCCTACTAGGGAACGAGCAGTACTTC. It codes for CASSLLGNEQYF. The chain joins TRBV12-3 or TRBV12-4 to TRBJ2-7, with a possible D match to TRBD2 (5 bases). CDR3 size: 12 residues. V lost 6 bases to trimming and J lost 5 bases, with 11 bases between them.